This TCR beta chain is drawn from a study of cytomegalovirus exposure and HLA in healthy donors. Study information: An earlier analysis identified more than 95 million unique TCR beta sequences in some 170 million T cells.

The length of the CDR3 is 14 residues. V lost 7 bases, J lost 1 base, and 5 bases stayed unmatched. The V gene's germline CDR1 is LNHDA and CDR2 SQIVND (reference sequence). In the PCR, 60 Vbeta and 13 Jbeta primers were used. Data came from immunoSEQ multiplex PCR; TCRdb stores just in-frame clones and leaves some out. Of about 160,000 clones detected, roughly three quarters appear once; the ten largest clones hold about 2.9%. In the case of this clone: Its target is not known.

The study, taken as a whole, reports: Analysis was performed later, and it showed HLA-associated TCR beta chains to be more clonally expanded than equally common others. Sequence variants that were highly shared formed a cluster that was likely a sequencing artifact.

The chain couples TRBV19 to TRBJ1-2; TRBD1 agrees at 8 bases. This TCR was sampled from a woman aged 45-59 years in good health and CMV-seropositive. The sequencing sample was made of PBMCs. CDR3 region: CASNRDRNNYGYTF. The CDR3, as DNA: TGTGCCAGTAATAGGGACAGGAATAACTATGGCTACACCTTC. The entire variable domain, with the rest obtained from reference TRBV19 and TRBJ1-2, is as follows: DGGITQSPKYLFRKEGQNVTLSCEQNLNHDAMYWYRQDPGQGLRLIYYSQIVNDFQKGDIAEGYSVSREKKESFPLTVTSAQKNPTAFYLCASNRDRNNYGYTFGSGTRLTVV.